The 21 T cell receptor beta chains listed next were all sequenced from one sample in a study of cytomegalovirus exposure and HLA in healthy donors. Primers included in the PCR were 60 Vbeta and 13 Jbeta primers. The method was immunoSEQ multiplex PCR; TCRdb's version includes in-frame clones alone and lacks a portion of them. The repertoire has 100,000 to 150,000 clones, 8.9% of them found once; the top ten carry 5.5% to 8%. Sequencing input: PBMCs. These TCRs come from a middle-aged woman in good health and CMV-seropositive.

The table lists this clone with a few counts. The V and J genes are TRBV6-1 and TRBJ1-3, with a possible D match to TRBD1 (6 bases). Trimming removed 2 bases at V and 4 bases at J, with 12 bases between. The CDR3 extends over 15 amino acids. Germline V gene data show CDR1 as MNHNS and CDR2 as SASEGT. CDR3 DNA: TGTGCCAGCAGTGAAACCCAGGGGATGGGAAACACCATATATTTT. It specifies CASSETQGMGNTIYF.

This clone was observed a handful of times. V is TRBV10-2 and J is TRBJ1-1; D unresolved. V was clipped by 11 bases and J by 0 bases, with 16 bases between them. CDR1 WSHSY and CDR2 SAAADI come from the germline V gene. The CDR3 loop spans 14 amino acids. The CDR3 DNA is TGCGCCGCCGGGAGAGATAAACTGAACACTGAAGCTTTCTTT. This translates into CAAGRDKLNTEAFF.

The rearrangement uses TRBV5-1 and TRBJ2-7; 9 nucleotides align to TRBD2. The ends lost 1 base at V and 11 bases at J; junction bases unmatched: 13. Looked up from germline, CDR1 is SGHRS and CDR2 is YFSETQ. CDR3 length: 15 residues. The DNA of the CDR3 is TGCGCCAGCAGCTTGTCTAGCGGGGTTCAGGGTCGGGAGTACTTC. Translation: CASSLSSGVQGREYF.

The chain couples TRBV5-4 to TRBJ1-1, with D uncertain. The CDR3 spans 14 residues. Trimming took 4 bases from V and 5 from J, leaving 15 bases between them. Germline assignment: CDR1 SGHNT and CDR2 YYREEE (reference sequence). CDR3 sequence (DNA): TGTGCCAGCAGCGCACAGCTCCCTGGGACTGAAGCTTTCTTT. Translating it yields CASSAQLPGTEAFF.

The chain has TRBV7-2 and TRBJ2-4, with TRBD1 matching over 7 bases. Germline CDR1 SGHTA, CDR2 FQGNSA. CDR3 size: 16 residues. Trimming at V came to 3 bases and at J to 1 base, leaving 6 bases not matched to a gene. The CDR3 sequence is CASSFDRAAAKNIQYF. CDR3 DNA: TGTGCCAGCAGCTTCGACAGGGCTGCGGCCAAAAACATTCAGTACTTC.

This clone appeared a few times. The same CDR3 can be traced to other DNA sequences in this sample. The V call is TRBV6-5, the J call TRBJ1-2, with D perhaps TRBD1 (6 bases). Trimming pared 6 bases from V and 4 bases from J, leaving 15 bases between. In germline, CDR1 is MNHEY, CDR2 SVGAGI. This CDR3 has 14 residues. The CDR3 region is CASRGRGGAYGYTF. CDR3 sequence (DNA): TGTGCCAGCAGGGGAAGGGGGGGGGCCTATGGCTACACCTTC.

V gene TRBV11-2 combines with J gene TRBJ2-3; weak D call: TRBD2 (6 bases). Germline V lookup: CDR1 SGHAT, CDR2 FQNNGV. The CDR3 sequence is 18 residues long. Trimming stripped 4 bases from V and 4 bases from J, with 24 bases between. The CDR3 sequence: CASSSRGIRFNSPDTQYF. DNA for the CDR3: TGTGCCAGCAGCTCACGGGGGATACGGTTTAATAGCCCAGATACGCAGTATTTT.

The rearrangement links TRBV2 to TRBJ1-2, with D perhaps matching TRBD1 (6 bases). The germline CDR1 and CDR2 sequences are SNHLY and FYNNEI. This CDR3 contains 15 residues. Trimming left V 2 bases short and J 8 bases short, with 18 bases between. The CDR3 reads CASSEQLGDTGGYTF. DNA of the CDR3: TGTGCCAGCAGTGAACAACTGGGGGATACAGGGGGCTACACCTTC.

The chain has TRBV5-1 and TRBJ2-1; TRBD2 is a possible D gene (7 bases). The CDR3 runs 15 residues. V shed 7 bases and J shed 2 bases, with 16 bases lying between them. CDR1 SGHRS and CDR2 YFSETQ come from the germline V gene. CDR3 in amino acids: CASGPGGGAYNEQFF. In DNA form, the CDR3 reads TGCGCCAGCGGTCCCGGAGGGGGGGCCTACAATGAGCAGTTCTTC.

Only a few counts were recorded for this clone. The CDR3 sequence is CASSLGQANEKLFF. CDR3 in DNA: TGTGCCAGCAGCTTGGGACAGGCTAATGAAAAACTGTTTTTT. The J gene is TRBJ1-4, the V gene TRBV7-9; 8 positions agree with TRBD1. The CDR3 covers 14 residues. CDR1 SEHNR and CDR2 FQNEAQ come from the germline V gene (reference sequence). Trimming took 3 bases from V and 3 from J; bases not matched to a gene: 0. Full variable domain (rest looked up from reference TRBV7-9 and TRBJ1-4): DTGVSQNPRHKITKRGQNVTFRCDPISEHNRLYWYRQTLGQGPEFLTYFQNEAQLEKSRLLSDRFSAERPKGSFSTLEIQRTEQGDSAMYLCASSLGQANEKLFFGSGTQLSVL.

This clone was counted only a few times. The chain employs TRBV18 and TRBJ1-5; tentatively, D is TRBD1 (5 bases). Trimming removed 1 base at V and 5 bases at J, with 12 bases between. CDR3 length equals 15 residues. CDR1 is KGHSH, CDR2 LQKENI, per germline. In DNA form, the CDR3 reads TGTGCCAGCTCACCACTTGCGACAGACCATCAGCCCCAGCATTTT. Encoded protein: CASSPLATDHQPQHF.

The chain links TRBV7-3 to TRBJ2-3; the D is unclear. Trimming stripped 5 bases from V and 0 bases from J, with 9 bases between. The CDR3 length is 14 residues. Germline V gene data show CDR1 as SGHTA and CDR2 as FQGTGA. The CDR3 sequence: CASSPTSSTDTQYF. Written as DNA, the CDR3 is TGTGCCAGCAGCCCGACTTCTAGCACAGATACGCAGTATTTT. Combining the CDR3 with reference TRBV7-3 and TRBJ2-3 gives the whole variable domain GAGVSQTPSNKVTEKGKYVELRCDPISGHTALYWYRQSLGQGPEFLIYFQGTGAADDSGLPNDRFFAVRPEGSVSTLKIQRTERGDSAVYLCASSPTSSTDTQYFGPGTRLTVL.

The chain links TRBV6-5 to TRBJ1-5, with TRBD1 identical over 7 bases. The CDR3 has 15 amino acids. Germline trimming cut 6 bases from V and 7 bases from J; bases unmatched to any gene: 12. CDR1 is MNHEY, CDR2 SVGAGI, per germline. This CDR3 reads CASSEGQMNTQPQHF. The CDR3 coding sequence is TGTGCCAGCAGCGAGGGACAGATGAACACCCAGCCCCAGCATTTT.

The V and J genes are TRBV5-1 and TRBJ2-7, with TRBD2 as a possible D gene (5 bases). From germline, CDR1 is SGHRS and CDR2 YFSETQ. CDR3 length equals 14 residues. With 0 bases removed from V and 2 bases from J, the gap between germline ends came to 9 bases. CDR3 sequence reads: CASSLAGETYEQYF. The CDR3 nucleotides read TGCGCCAGCAGCTTGGCCGGGGAGACCTACGAGCAGTACTTC.

This clone was detected a few times. The chain has TRBV2 and TRBJ1-2, with D possibly TRBD1 on 6 matching bases. The CDR3 is made up of 12 amino acids. Trimming cost V 6 bases and J 8 bases, with 13 bases left between them. CDR1 SNHLY and CDR2 FYNNEI come from the germline V gene. The DNA of the CDR3 is TGTGCCAGCAGGTTAGGGGGTGCCGGCTACACCTTC. Translating gives CASRLGGAGYTF.

The table lists this clone with a few counts. The rearrangement uses TRBV6-6 and TRBJ2-5, with TRBD2 matching over 10 bases. The CDR3 spans 14 residues. V trimming: 6 bases; J trimming: 2 bases; junction bases outside the gene matches: 3. Germline V gene sequence: CDR1 MNHNY, CDR2 SVGAGI (reference sequence). The CDR3 region is CASSLAGAQETQYF. The CDR3 DNA follows: TGTGCCAGCAGCCTAGCGGGGGCACAAGAGACCCAGTACTTC.

This sequence joins TRBV6-4 and TRBJ2-5, with a tentative D call TRBD1 (5 bases). The closer fit of TRBJ2-7 to the DNA end suggests the J call may be wrong. CDR3 length equals 13 residues. The germline CDR1 and CDR2 sequences are MRHNA and SNTAGT. The CDR3 nucleotides are TGTGCCAGCAAGGACAAGAGCTCCTACGAGCAGTACTTC. Protein product: CASKDKSSYEQYF.

The chain has TRBV7-8 and TRBJ1-1, with TRBD1 as a possible D gene (5 bases). Germline CDR1 SGHVS, CDR2 FQNEAQ. This CDR3 contains 16 residues. V shed 2 bases and J shed 1 base, with 14 bases lying between them. CDR3 in DNA: TGTGCCAGCAGCTTAACGGCAGGGCCCTCGAACACTGAAGCTTTCTTT. It yields the protein CASSLTAGPSNTEAFF.

This clone was seen a handful of times. This chain joins TRBV5-1 and TRBJ1-2, with D perhaps matching TRBD1 (6 bases). CDR3 length equals 13 residues. The V gene lost 4 bases and the J gene lost 10 bases, with 17 bases spanning the gap. Germline CDR1 and CDR2: SGHRS and YFSETQ. DNA for the CDR3: TGCGCCAGCAGCCGGACAGATTGGGGGAACTACACCTTC. Protein product: CASSRTDWGNYTF. Together with reference TRBV5-1 and TRBJ1-2, the CDR3 gives the full variable domain: KAGVTQTPRYLIKTRGQQVTLSCSPISGHRSVSWYQQTPGQGLQFLFEYFSETQRNKGNFPGRFSGRQFSNSRSEMNVSTLELGDSALYLCASSRTDWGNYTFGSGTRLTVV.

In this sample, this clone turned up a few times. The chain couples TRBV6-5 to TRBJ2-7; TRBD1 matches at 7 bases. Germline lookup yields CDR1 MNHEY and CDR2 SVGAGI. CDR3 length: 15 amino acids. Trimming at V came to 2 bases and at J to 6 bases, leaving 10 bases not matched to a gene. The CDR3 DNA reads as TGTGCCAGCAGTTACACCGAGGACAGGACGGGCGAGCAGTACTTC. This sequence encodes CASSYTEDRTGEQYF.

J is TRBJ2-1 and V is TRBV7-6, with no clear D. This CDR3 has 11 amino acids. Trimming removed 4 bases from V and 7 bases from J, with 5 bases in between. CDR1 and CDR2 (germline): SGHVS, FNYEAQ. This chain's CDR3 is CASSSTNEQFF. The CDR3 nucleotides read TGTGCCAGCAGCTCAACAAATGAGCAGTTCTTC.